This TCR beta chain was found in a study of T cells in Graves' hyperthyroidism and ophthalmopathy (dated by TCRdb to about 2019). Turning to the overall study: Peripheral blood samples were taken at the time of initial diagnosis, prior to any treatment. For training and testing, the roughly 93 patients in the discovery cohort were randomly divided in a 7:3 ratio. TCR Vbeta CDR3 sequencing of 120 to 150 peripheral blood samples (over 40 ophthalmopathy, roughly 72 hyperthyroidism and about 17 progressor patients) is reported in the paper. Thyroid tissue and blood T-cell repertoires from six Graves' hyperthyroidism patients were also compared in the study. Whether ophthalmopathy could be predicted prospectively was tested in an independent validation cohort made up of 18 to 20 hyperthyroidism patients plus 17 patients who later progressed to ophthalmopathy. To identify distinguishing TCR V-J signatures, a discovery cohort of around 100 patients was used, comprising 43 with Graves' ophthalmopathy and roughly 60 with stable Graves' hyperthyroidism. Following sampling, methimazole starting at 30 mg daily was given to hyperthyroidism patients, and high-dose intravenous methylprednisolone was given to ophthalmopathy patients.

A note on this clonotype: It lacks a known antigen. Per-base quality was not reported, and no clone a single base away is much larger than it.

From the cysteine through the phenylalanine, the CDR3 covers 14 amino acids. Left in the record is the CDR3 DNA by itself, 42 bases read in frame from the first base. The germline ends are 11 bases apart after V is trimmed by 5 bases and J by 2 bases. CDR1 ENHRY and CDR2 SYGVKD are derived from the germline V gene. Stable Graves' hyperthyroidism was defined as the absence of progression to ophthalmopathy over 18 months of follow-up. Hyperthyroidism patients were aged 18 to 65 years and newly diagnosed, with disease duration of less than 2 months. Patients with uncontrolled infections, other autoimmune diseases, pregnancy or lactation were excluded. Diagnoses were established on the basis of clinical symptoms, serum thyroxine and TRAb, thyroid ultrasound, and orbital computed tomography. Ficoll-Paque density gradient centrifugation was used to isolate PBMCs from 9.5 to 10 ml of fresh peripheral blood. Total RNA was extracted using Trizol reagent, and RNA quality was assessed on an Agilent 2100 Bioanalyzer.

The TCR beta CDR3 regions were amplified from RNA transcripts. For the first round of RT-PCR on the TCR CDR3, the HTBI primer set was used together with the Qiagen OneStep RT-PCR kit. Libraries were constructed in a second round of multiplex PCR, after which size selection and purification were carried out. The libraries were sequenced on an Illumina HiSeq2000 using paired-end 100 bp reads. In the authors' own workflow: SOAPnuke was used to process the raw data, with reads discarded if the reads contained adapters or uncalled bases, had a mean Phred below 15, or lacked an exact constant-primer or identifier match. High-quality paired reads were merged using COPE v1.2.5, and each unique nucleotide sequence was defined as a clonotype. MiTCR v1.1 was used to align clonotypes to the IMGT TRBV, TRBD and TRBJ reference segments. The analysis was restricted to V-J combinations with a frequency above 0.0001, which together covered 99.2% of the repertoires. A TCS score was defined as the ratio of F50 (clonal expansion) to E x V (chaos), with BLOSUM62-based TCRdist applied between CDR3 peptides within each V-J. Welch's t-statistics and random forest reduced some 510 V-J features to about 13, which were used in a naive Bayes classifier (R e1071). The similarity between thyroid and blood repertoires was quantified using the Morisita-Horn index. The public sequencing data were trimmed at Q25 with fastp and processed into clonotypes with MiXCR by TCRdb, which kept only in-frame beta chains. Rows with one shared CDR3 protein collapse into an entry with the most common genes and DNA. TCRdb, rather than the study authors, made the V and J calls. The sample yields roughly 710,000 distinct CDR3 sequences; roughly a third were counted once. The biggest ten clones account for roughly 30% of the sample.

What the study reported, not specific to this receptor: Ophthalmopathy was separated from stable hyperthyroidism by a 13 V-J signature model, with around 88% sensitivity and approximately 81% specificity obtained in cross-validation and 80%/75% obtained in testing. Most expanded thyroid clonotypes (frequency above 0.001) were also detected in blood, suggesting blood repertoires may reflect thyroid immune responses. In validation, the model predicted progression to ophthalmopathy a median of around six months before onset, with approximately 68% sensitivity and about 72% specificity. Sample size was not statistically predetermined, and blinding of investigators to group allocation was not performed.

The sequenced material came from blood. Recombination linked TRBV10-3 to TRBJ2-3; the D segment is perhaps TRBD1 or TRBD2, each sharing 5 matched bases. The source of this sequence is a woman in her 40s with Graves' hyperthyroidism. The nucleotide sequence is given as TGTGCCATCAGTCCGGGGACCTACACAGATACGCAGTATTTT. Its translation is CAISPGTYTDTQYF.